This is a list of T cell receptor beta chains from one sample in a study of blood T cell repertoires in COVID-19. Assay used: immunoSEQ multiplex PCR; TCRdb lists only in-frame clones, some missing. The sample yields around 260,000 clones, roughly 90% seen once. Sequencing input: peripheral blood. These receptors came from a human donor in a cohort sampled during active COVID-19. Each CDR3 is given with its conserved first and last residue. D genes are given only for firm matches. Not all rows give a size; the values are once, few, many and, for expanded clones, a class.

v_call,j_call,d_call,clone_size,cdr3_aa,cdr3_nt
TRBV7-9,TRBJ2-5,TRBD1,NA,CASSHNYGTGEETQYF,TGTGCCAGCAGCCATAACTACGGGACAGGGGAGGAGACCCAGTACTTC
TRBV19,TRBJ2-5,TRBD1,NA,CASSTTGTGETQYF,TGTGCCAGTAGTACGACAGGGACGGGGGAGACCCAGTACTTC
TRBV19,TRBJ2-1,TRBD1,NA,CASRPGQGPGEQFF,TGTGCCAGTAGGCCGGGACAGGGGCCTGGTGAGCAGTTCTTC
TRBV4-3,TRBJ1-2,TRBD1,NA,CASSQGLGTGGYGYTF,TGCGCCAGCAGCCAAGGGCTCGGGACAGGGGGTTATGGCTACACCTTC
TRBV29-1,TRBJ1-2,NA,NA,CSAERDYGYTF,TGCAGCGCAGAGCGAGATTATGGCTACACCTTC
TRBV9,TRBJ1-3,TRBD1,NA,CASGGRGREGNTIYF,TGTGCCAGCGGGGGCAGGGGGCGCGAAGGAAACACCATATATTTT
TRBV7-2,TRBJ2-7,NA,NA,CASGSLYEQYF,TGTGCCAGCGGCAGTCTCTACGAGCAGTACTTC
TRBV12-5,TRBJ2-7,TRBD1,NA,CASGLGTGGPGAEQYF,TGTGCTAGTGGTTTGGGGACAGGGGGCCCGGGGGCCGAGCAGTACTTC
TRBV2,TRBJ2-7,TRBD2,NA,CASSYGTSGHSYEQYF,TGTGCCAGCAGTTACGGGACTAGCGGACACTCCTACGAGCAGTACTTC
TRBV6-2/TRBV6-3,TRBJ1-1,NA,NA,CASSYARQREAFF,TGTGCCAGCAGTTACGCCCGACAGAGAGAAGCTTTCTTT
TRBV5-1,TRBJ2-3,TRBD2,NA,CASSLGASGSTDTQYF,TGCGCCAGCAGCTTGGGTGCTAGCGGGAGCACAGATACGCAGTATTTT
TRBV19,TRBJ1-1,TRBD1,NA,CASSRQGQGHTEAFF,TGTGCCAGTAGTAGACAGGGACAGGGGCACACTGAAGCTTTCTTT
TRBV11-2,TRBJ1-2,TRBD1,NA,CASSFDRDYGYTF,TGTGCCAGCAGTTTCGACAGGGACTATGGCTACACCTTC
TRBV19,TRBJ2-6,NA,NA,CASSIPISGANVLTF,TGTGCCAGTAGTATCCCCATCTCTGGGGCCAACGTCCTGACTTTC
TRBV2,TRBJ2-7,NA,NA,CASSDPASAAGDEQYF,TGTGCCAGCAGTGACCCGGCCTCGGCGGCAGGGGACGAGCAGTACTTC
TRBV19,TRBJ2-5,TRBD2,NA,CASSELAGGPETQYF,TGTGCCAGTAGTGAACTAGCGGGGGGGCCGGAGACCCAGTACTTC
TRBV7-8,TRBJ1-2,TRBD1,NA,CASSLAGQGNYGYTF,TGTGCCAGCAGCTTAGCGGGACAGGGGAACTATGGCTACACCTTC
TRBV27,TRBJ2-7,NA,NA,CASSLGSGAYEQYF,TGTGCCAGCAGTTTAGGGTCGGGAGCCTACGAGCAGTACTTC
TRBV9,TRBJ2-5,TRBD2,NA,CASSGTAGVETQYF,TGTGCCAGCAGCGGGACGGCGGGGGTAGAGACCCAGTACTTC
TRBV5-4,TRBJ1-4,NA,NA,CASSLGSEKLFF,TGTGCCAGCAGCTTAGGGAGTGAAAAACTGTTTTTT
TRBV10-3,TRBJ2-5,NA,NA,CAISGREETQYF,TGTGCCATCAGTGGGAGAGAGGAGACCCAGTACTTC
TRBV28,TRBJ2-7,TRBD1,NA,CASSLRDRGIYEQYF,TGTGCCAGCAGCCTCCGGGACAGGGGCATCTACGAGCAGTACTTC
TRBV3-1/TRBV3-2,TRBJ2-7,TRBD2,NA,CASSQILAGSRYEQYF,TGTGCCAGCAGCCAAATACTAGCGGGGAGCCGCTACGAGCAGTACTTC
TRBV18,TRBJ1-6,TRBD1,NA,CASSPQQGPPGMAPLHF,TGTGCCAGCTCACCGCAACAGGGGCCCCCGGGGATGGCGCCCCTCCACTTT
TRBV7-2,TRBJ2-7,NA,NA,CASSEAYEQYF,TGTGCCAGCAGCGAGGCCTACGAGCAGTACTTC
TRBV5-4,TRBJ1-1,NA,once,CASSGISGSTEAFF,TGTGCCAGCAGCGGAATATCAGGGTCGACTGAAGCTTTCTTT
TRBV10-3,TRBJ1-1,NA,NA,CAISEPRGLNTEAFF,TGTGCCATCAGTGAACCCAGGGGTTTAAACACTGAAGCTTTCTTT
TRBV4-1,TRBJ2-1,NA,NA,CASSQEGSSYNEQFF,TGCGCCAGCAGCCAAGAGGGGAGCTCCTACAATGAGCAGTTCTTC
TRBV7-2,TRBJ2-7,NA,NA,CASSKGVSYEQYF,TGTGCCAGCAGCAAAGGGGTAAGCTACGAGCAGTACTTC
TRBV5-4,TRBJ2-2,NA,once,CASSPPGENTGELFF,TGTGCCAGCAGCCCACCGGGAGAGAACACCGGGGAGCTGTTTTTT
TRBV6-2/TRBV6-3,TRBJ1-1,TRBD1,NA,CASSLQGIYTEAFF,TGTGCCAGCAGTCTACAGGGGATTTACACTGAAGCTTTCTTT
TRBV14,TRBJ1-2,TRBD1,NA,CASSATDRNGYTF,TGTGCCAGCAGCGCCACGGACAGGAACGGCTACACCTTC
TRBV19,TRBJ1-5,TRBD1,NA,CASSGTASNQPQHF,TGTGCCAGTAGTGGGACAGCTAGCAATCAGCCCCAGCATTTT
TRBV6-5,TRBJ2-7,TRBD1,once,CASSLQGASYEQYF,TGTGCCAGCAGTTTACAGGGGGCATCCTACGAGCAGTACTTC
TRBV2,TRBJ1-4,TRBD1,NA,CASSQLGQGGEKLFF,TGTGCCAGCAGTCAACTGGGACAGGGGGGGGAAAAACTGTTTTTT
TRBV3-1/TRBV3-2,TRBJ1-1,NA,NA,CASSQKDTYTEAFF,TGTGCCAGCAGCCAAAAGGACACCTACACTGAAGCTTTCTTT
TRBV18,TRBJ1-2,TRBD1,NA,CASSPTGQNYGYTF,TGTGCCAGCTCACCAACGGGACAGAACTATGGCTACACCTTC
TRBV5-1,TRBJ1-1,NA,NA,CASSLAAGSEAFF,TGCGCCAGCAGCTTGGCAGCGGGGTCTGAAGCTTTCTTT
TRBV3-1/TRBV3-2,TRBJ2-5,NA,NA,CASSQDSAEETQYF,TGTGCCAGCAGCCAAGACAGCGCGGAAGAGACCCAGTACTTC
TRBV28,TRBJ1-4,TRBD1,NA,CASSPPTGSTEKLFF,TGTGCCAGCAGTCCCCCGACAGGGTCCACAGAAAAACTGTTTTTT
TRBV7-9,TRBJ2-1,TRBD2,NA,CASSPLGSGGNEQFF,TGTGCCAGCAGCCCCCTAGGTAGCGGGGGCAATGAGCAGTTCTTC
TRBV7-2,TRBJ2-7,TRBD2,NA,CASSSTSGYGEQYF,TGTGCCAGCAGCTCGACTAGCGGGTATGGAGAGCAGTACTTC
TRBV10-3,TRBJ2-1,NA,NA,CAISERQDNEQFF,TGTGCCATCAGTGAACGACAGGACAATGAGCAGTTCTTC
TRBV11-2,TRBJ2-7,TRBD1,once,CASSLTGVKGEQYF,TGTGCCAGCAGCTTAACAGGGGTTAAGGGCGAGCAGTACTTC
TRBV30,TRBJ1-4,TRBD1,once,CAWSQGQGDEKLFF,TGTGCCTGGAGTCAAGGACAGGGCGATGAAAAACTGTTTTTT
TRBV19,TRBJ2-7,TRBD1,NA,CASHGDRVYEQYF,TGTGCCAGCCATGGGGACAGGGTCTACGAGCAGTACTTC
TRBV4-3,TRBJ2-7,NA,once,CASSREREPFYEQYF,TGCGCCAGCAGCCGAGAACGGGAGCCTTTTTACGAGCAGTACTTC
TRBV5-4,TRBJ2-3,NA,once,CASSLTGRSDTQYF,TGTGCCAGCAGCTTGACCGGGAGATCAGATACGCAGTATTTT
TRBV6-5,TRBJ2-3,NA,NA,CAAGWGALGTDTQYF,TGTGCCGCCGGCTGGGGCGCCCTGGGCACAGATACGCAGTATTTT
TRBV18,TRBJ1-1,NA,NA,CASSPGAGGGEAFF,TGTGCCAGCTCACCTGGAGCGGGGGGCGGTGAAGCTTTCTTT
TRBV28,TRBJ2-1,NA,NA,CAIRDSSYNEQFF,TGTGCAATCCGGGATAGCTCCTACAATGAGCAGTTCTTC
TRBV28,TRBJ2-4,NA,once,CATSGQSIAKNIQYF,TGTGCCACCTCAGGGCAAAGCATAGCCAAAAACATTCAGTACTTC